This entry describes one T cell receptor (beta chain). One end of the junction is discordant with germline, which a read error may explain. A constant-region primer primed TCR beta cDNA synthesis from about 0.55 ug of total RNA. Libraries for TCR beta were built through three nested multiplex PCR rounds, which together made up a slightly modified ARM-PCR procedure. TRBV1-TRBV30 forward primers and a C-beta reverse primer were used in the first two PCR rounds, which each ran for approximately 10 cycles. A single record per CDR3 protein comes from TCRdb applying MiXCR to the multiplex PCR reads. The sample has 70,000 to 95,000 distinct CDR3 sequences, 55% to 75% seen once. Co-extracting RNA and DNA was done with 20-30 mg of unsorted bulk tissue as input. This entry is derived from a study of tumor-infiltrating lymphocytes in primary liver carcinoma. The CDR3 spans 17 residues. From germline, CDR1 is SGHDN and CDR2 FVKESK.

This receptor was taken from a man between 40 and 49 years old with primary liver carcinoma and hepatitis B virus infection. The material sequenced was liver tumor tissue from sampling region 4. Subset given: tumor region T4, right-lateral pole. V is TRBV14 and J is TRBJ2-2; D may be TRBD1 (6 bases). CDR3 DNA: TGCGCCAGCAGACCAACCTCCCGGGACACTAGAACCGGGGATCTGTTTTTT. This sequence encodes CASRPTSRDTRTGDLFF.